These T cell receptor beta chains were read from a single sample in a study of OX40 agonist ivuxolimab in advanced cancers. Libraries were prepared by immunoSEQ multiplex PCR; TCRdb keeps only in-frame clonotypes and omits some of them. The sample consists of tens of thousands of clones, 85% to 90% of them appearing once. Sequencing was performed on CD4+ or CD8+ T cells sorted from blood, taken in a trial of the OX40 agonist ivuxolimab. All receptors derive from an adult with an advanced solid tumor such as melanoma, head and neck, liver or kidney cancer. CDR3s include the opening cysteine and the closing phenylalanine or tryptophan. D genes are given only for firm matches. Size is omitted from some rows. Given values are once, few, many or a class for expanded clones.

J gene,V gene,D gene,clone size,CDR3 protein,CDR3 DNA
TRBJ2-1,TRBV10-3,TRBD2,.,CAISESGTSGYNEQFF,TGTGCCATCAGTGAGTCGGGGACTAGCGGATACAATGAGCAGTTCTTC
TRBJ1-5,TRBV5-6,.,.,CASSLGASPQPQHF,TGTGCCAGCAGCTTGGGGGCCTCTCCTCAGCCCCAGCATTTT
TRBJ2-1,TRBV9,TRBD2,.,CASSVGLAGATSSYNEQFF,TGTGCCAGCAGCGTGGGACTAGCGGGGGCGACTAGCTCCTACAATGAGCAGTTCTTC
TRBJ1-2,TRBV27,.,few,CASSLRGGTNRYGYTF,TGTGCCAGCAGTTTAAGGGGTGGCACCAACCGATATGGCTACACCTTC
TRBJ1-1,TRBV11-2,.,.,CASSSDPRGTEAFF,TGTGCCAGCAGCTCGGACCCCCGGGGGACTGAAGCTTTCTTT
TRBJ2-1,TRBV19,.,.,CASSIMGGPAYNEQFF,TGTGCCAGTAGTATAATGGGCGGGCCCGCCTACAATGAGCAGTTCTTC
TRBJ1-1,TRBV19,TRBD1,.,CASRLQGITEAFF,TGTGCCAGTAGATTACAGGGGATCACTGAAGCTTTCTTT
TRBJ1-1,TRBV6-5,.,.,CASSPIPNTEAFF,TGTGCCAGCAGTCCGATCCCGAACACTGAAGCTTTCTTT
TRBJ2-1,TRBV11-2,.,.,CASSLADTNEQFF,TGTGCCAGCAGCTTAGCTGACACCAATGAGCAGTTCTTC
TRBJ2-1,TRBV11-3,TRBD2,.,CASSPRTSKDNEQFF,TGTGCCAGCAGCCCCCGGACTAGTAAAGACAATGAGCAGTTCTTC
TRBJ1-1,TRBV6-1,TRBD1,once,CASRRAGGTEAFF,TGTGCCAGCAGGAGGGCAGGGGGAACTGAAGCTTTCTTT
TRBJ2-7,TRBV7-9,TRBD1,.,CASSLVGGEHYEQYF,TGTGCCAGCAGCTTAGTAGGGGGCGAACACTACGAGCAGTACTTC
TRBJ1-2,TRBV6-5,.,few,CASSYGPGFGYTF,TGTGCCAGCAGTTACGGGCCAGGGTTTGGCTACACCTTC
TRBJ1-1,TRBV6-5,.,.,CASSYMRTEAFF,TGTGCCAGCAGTTACATGAGGACTGAAGCTTTCTTT
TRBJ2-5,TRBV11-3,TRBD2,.,CASSNRLAGGEETQYF,TGTGCCAGCAGCAACCGACTAGCGGGGGGAGAGGAGACCCAGTACTTC
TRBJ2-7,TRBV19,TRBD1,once,CASSHPGQGRRF,TGTGCCAGTAGCCACCCGGGACAGGGCCGGCGCTTC
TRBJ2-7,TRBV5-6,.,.,CASSLVGDEQYF,TGTGCCAGCAGCTTGGTGGGGGACGAGCAGTACTTC
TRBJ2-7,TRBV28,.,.,CASSLVLVYEQYF,TGTGCCAGCAGTTTAGTTTTGGTCTACGAGCAGTACTTC
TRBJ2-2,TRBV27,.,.,CASSQGLLGQNTGELFF,TGTGCCAGCAGCCAAGGACTGTTAGGACAGAACACCGGGGAGCTGTTTTTT
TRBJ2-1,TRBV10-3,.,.,CAISAPGGRDYNEQFF,TGTGCCATCAGTGCCCCCGGGGGAAGAGACTACAATGAGCAGTTCTTC
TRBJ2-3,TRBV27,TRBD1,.,CASSETGKRPTSTDTQYF,TGTGCCAGCAGTGAGACAGGGAAGCGGCCAACTAGCACAGATACGCAGTATTTT
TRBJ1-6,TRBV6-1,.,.,CASSEVGGRGSPLHF,TGTGCCAGCAGTGAAGTCGGGGGGAGGGGTTCACCCCTCCACTTT
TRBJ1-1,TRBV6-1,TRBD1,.,CASSPRQGLNTEAFF,TGTGCCAGCAGTCCCAGACAGGGCCTGAACACTGAAGCTTTCTTT
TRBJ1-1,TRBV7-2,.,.,CASRGGRPEAFF,TGTGCCAGCAGAGGAGGGCGGCCTGAAGCTTTCTTT
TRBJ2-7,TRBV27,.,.,CASSLVWGHEQYF,TGTGCCAGCAGTTTAGTGTGGGGCCACGAGCAGTACTTC
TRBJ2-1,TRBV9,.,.,CASSDLSYNEQFF,TGTGCCAGCAGCGACCTTTCCTACAATGAGCAGTTCTTC
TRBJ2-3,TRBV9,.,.,CASSPTVGELADTQYF,TGTGCCAGCAGCCCAACGGTGGGGGAGTTGGCAGATACGCAGTATTTT
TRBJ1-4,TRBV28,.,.,CASSFNTDEKLFF,TGTGCCAGCAGTTTTAATACAGATGAAAAACTGTTTTTT
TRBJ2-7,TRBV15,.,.,CATSKTQTYEQYF,TGTGCCACCTCGAAGACTCAAACTTACGAGCAGTACTTC
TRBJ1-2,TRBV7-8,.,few,CASSQDRLGYTF,TGTGCCAGCAGCCAAGACAGGCTTGGCTACACCTTC